This record covers a single TCR beta chain. Antigen specificity is unknown. Data came from immunoSEQ multiplex PCR; TCRdb stores just in-frame clones and leaves some out. The sample contains about 5,700 clones, roughly 71% of which appear only once. Intraepithelial lymphocytes and lamina propria lymphocytes were released through processing of graft tissue. The data belong to a study of graft-versus-host responses after intestinal transplantation. The study, taken as a whole, reports: The marrow of recipients harbored GvH clones, and ileum or blood showed some of them first.

The CDR3 sequence is 18 residues long. Germline V gene data show CDR1 as SGHTA and CDR2 as FQGNSA. The ends were cut back, 1 base at V and 4 bases at J, with 23 bases in the middle. The TCR originated in a human patient who received an intestinal transplant, so some T cells may come from the graft donor. The J gene is TRBJ2-7, the V gene TRBV7-2; D perhaps matches TRBD1 (6 bases). Sequenced here: ileum tissue, sampled roughly 290 days after intestinal transplant. DNA of the CDR3: TGTGCCAGCAGCTTAGTTAGGCTTCCTAGACAGGTACTTTACGAGCAGTACTTC. It encodes CASSLVRLPRQVLYEQYF.